This record covers a single T cell receptor beta chain. Its antigen is as yet unknown. This sample is drawn from a study of CD8+CD57+ T cells in acquired aplastic anemia. General study findings and limits: Statistical testing detected no significant gap in CD8+ Simpson's diversity between patients and controls. Found in both controls and patients were some 31 CD8+ CDR3 sequences.

All patients picked for sequencing had shown, by flow cytometry, an expansion of CD8+CD57+ cells. Blood sampling was performed on the patients, and none of them had received therapy by then. TCR beta VDJ and CDR3 profiling used genomic DNA as template. One entry per CDR3 protein, called by TCRdb with MiXCR from the reads. The data hold approximately 220,000 distinct CDR3 sequences, with almost 50% observed a single time. V shed 5 bases, J shed 7 bases, and the junction held 5 bases outside the gene matches. Germline V CDR1 and CDR2: SEHNR, FQNEAQ (reference sequence). The length of the CDR3 is 12 residues.

The chain uses TRBV7-9 and TRBJ2-7; 7 nucleotides agree with TRBD1. This receptor was obtained from a human donor with aplastic anemia. Sequencing used sorted CD4+, CD8+, or CD8+CD57+ T cells (not recorded which) from PBMCs. The CDR3 DNA sequence: TGTGCCAGCAGCGGGCAGGGGGAGGAGCAGTACTTC. Translated: CASSGQGEEQYF.